Sequencing of this TCR beta chain was carried out in a study of cytomegalovirus exposure and HLA in healthy donors. On the study more broadly: Of 300 to 450 genotyped donors, around 84% clustered with self-reported Caucasian donors.

Findings and caveats of the study: Presence/absence analyses treated sequencing depth as roughly uniform across donors.

Worth noting for this clone: What it recognizes is unknown.

PCR primers comprised 60 Vbeta and 13 Jbeta primers. Sequencing was performed with immunoSEQ multiplex PCR; in TCRdb, only in-frame clones are kept and a portion is missing. The sample shows approximately 200,000 clones, 65% to 85% of them seen only once. V trimming: 1 base; J trimming: 8 bases; junction bases outside the gene matches: 9. The CDR3 is 16 residues long. The germline V gene has CDR1 SEHNR and CDR2 FQNEAQ (reference sequence). Sequenced sample: PBMCs. The clonotype comes from a woman in her 30s in good health and CMV-seropositive. V gene TRBV7-9 combines with J gene TRBJ2-1; the match to TRBD2 covers 9 bases. CDR3 amino acids: CASSLGEAGGRDEQFF. CDR3 nucleotides: TGTGCCAGCAGCTTAGGAGAGGCGGGAGGGCGGGATGAGCAGTTCTTC.